What follows is one TCR beta chain and its context. The table lists this clonotype with many counts. Its antigen target is currently unknown. Per-nucleotide qualities are absent, and no much larger clonotype sits a single base away. Sample time point, as interpreted from the label and publication: newly diagnosed GD, antithyroid drugs for less than 3 months. For both TCR sequencing and RNA sequencing, RNA was extracted from PBMCs in TRIzol. The diagnosis of Graves' disease followed American Thyroid Association guidelines. Recruitment of patients was carried out at an endocrinology department in Xi'an, China. From each patient, about 9.7 milliliters of peripheral blood was collected into an EDTA anticoagulant tube. Ficoll Paque Plus density gradient separation was used to isolate PBMCs, and no further T cell sorting was done. An Agilent 2100 Bioanalyzer and agarose gel were used to check RNA quality, and a NanoDrop 2000 was used to measure RNA concentration.

The data are from a study of regulatory T cells in long-lasting Graves disease (dated by TCRdb to the early 2020s). Background on the whole study: Newly diagnosed Graves' disease patients had taken antithyroid drugs for less than 3 months. The study was conducted in China and was registered as a clinical trial. This study used TCR sequencing and RNA sequencing of peripheral blood to compare persistent Graves' disease patients against newly diagnosed Graves' disease patients. A total of some 35 samples underwent TCR sequencing: approximately 13 from persistent and approximately 20 from newly diagnosed Graves' disease patients. The paper's findings and limits, for the study overall: Peripheral blood alone was examined, since thyroid tissue, which constituted the primary lesion, could not be accessed. Only the TCR beta chain was sequenced and analyzed. Lower TCR Shannon entropy and fewer highly expanded clones were observed in persistent Graves' disease patients than in newly diagnosed patients, which suggested clonal expansion. The authors noted that the small sample size was a limitation that may lower accuracy. Preferential use of TRBV28, TRBJ1-2 and TRBJ2-5 was observed in persistent disease, whereas TRBV20-1 and TRBJ2-1 were favored in newly diagnosed disease. Patients with persistent disease shared more public clonotypes (over 2,500) than newly diagnosed patients did (nearly 1,000).

CDR3 length: 14 amino acids, cysteine to phenylalanine. The sequence is cut down to CDR3 DNA, 42 bases in frame from base 1. Per the germline V gene, SGHAT is the CDR1 and FQNNGV is the CDR2. The trim is 6 bases for V and 0 bases for J, with a gap of 9 bases between the germline ends. The library was obtained by multiplex PCR. TCRdb names Illumina HiSeq 4000 as the instrument used. CDR3 regions were amplified by Arm-PCR with iRepertoire HTBI primers to construct TCR beta libraries. PCR products were gel purified before sequencing. For the original study's pipeline: A total of roughly 58 TRBV and about 13 TRBJ segments were identified across samples and were used for gene usage analysis of CDR3 amino acid clonotypes. COPE and FqMerger were used to merge filtered high-quality paired reads into contigs. BLAST was used to align contigs to the IMGT TRBV, TRBD and TRBJ reference genes, and CDR3 was defined following IMGT. Highly expanded clones were defined as clonotypes with a frequency above 0.1%. Repertoire diversity was measured by Shannon entropy, and V-J evenness by the Gini coefficient. A clonotype found in more than one individual was treated as public. The public reads were reprocessed in TCRdb via fastp at Q25 and MiXCR, keeping in-frame beta chains. Each record represents a unique CDR3 protein, reported with the most common genes and DNA among its rows. The V and J calls, along with clone size, are taken from TCRdb and not from the paper's own processing. Within this sample are 350,000 to 450,000 distinct CDR3 sequences, with about 10% of them counted one time only. Jointly, the top ten make up approximately 17% of the sample.

The same data also went into a second study, on T cells in Graves' hyperthyroidism and ophthalmopathy. As noted in the second study: Stable Graves' hyperthyroidism was defined as no progression to ophthalmopathy during 18 months of follow-up. Hyperthyroidism patients were newly diagnosed, had a disease duration of under 2 months, and were aged 18 to 65 years. Patients with uncontrolled infections, other autoimmune diseases, pregnancy or lactation were excluded. Diagnoses were based on clinical symptoms, serum thyroxine and TRAb, thyroid ultrasound and orbital computed tomography. The TCR CDR3 was subjected to a first round of RT-PCR using the HTBI primer set and the Qiagen OneStep RT-PCR kit. Most expanded thyroid clonotypes (frequency above 0.001) were also detected in blood, a finding suggesting that blood repertoires may reflect thyroid immune responses. In cross-validation, a model built on a 13 V-J signature told ophthalmopathy apart from stable hyperthyroidism with approximately 90% sensitivity and 81% to 82% specificity, and in testing the same model reached 80%/75%. During validation, the model predicted progression to ophthalmopathy a median of approximately six months ahead of onset, with almost 71% sensitivity and less than 85% specificity. TCR V-J signatures able to tell the groups apart were searched for in a discovery cohort of 90 to 100 patients, of whom more than 40 had Graves' ophthalmopathy and about 60 had stable Graves' hyperthyroidism. Prospective prediction of ophthalmopathy was tested in an independent validation cohort consisting of about 20 hyperthyroidism patients and about 17 patients who later progressed to ophthalmopathy. The 100 or so discovery patients were divided at random into training and test sets in a 7:3 ratio. The study also compared thyroid tissue and blood T-cell repertoires from about six Graves' hyperthyroidism patients. Following sampling, methimazole starting at 30 mg daily was given to hyperthyroidism patients, and high-dose intravenous methylprednisolone was given to ophthalmopathy patients. The libraries were constructed in a second round of multiplex PCR and then size-selected and purified. The libraries were sequenced on an Illumina HiSeq2000 using paired-end 100 bp reads. SOAPnuke was used to process the raw data, with reads discarded if the reads contained adapters or uncalled bases, had a mean Phred below 15, or lacked an exact constant-primer or identifier match. High-quality paired reads were merged using COPE v1.2.5, and each unique nucleotide sequence was defined as a clonotype. MiTCR v1.1 was used to align the clonotypes against IMGT TRBV, TRBD and TRBJ reference segments. Only V-J combinations with frequency above 0.0001, covering about 99% of repertoires, were analysed. The TCS score was defined as the ratio of F50 (clonal expansion) to E x V (chaos), calculated using BLOSUM62-based TCRdist between CDR3 peptides within each V-J. Welch's t-statistics and random forest reduced some 510 V-J features to roughly 13, which were used in a naive Bayes classifier (R e1071). Sample size was not statistically predetermined, and blinding of investigators to group allocation was not performed. TCR Vbeta CDR3 sequencing of some 140 peripheral blood samples (over 40 ophthalmopathy, approximately 80 hyperthyroidism and some 17 progressor patients) is reported in the paper.

Recombination connected TRBV11-2 to TRBJ1-5; the D gene is not confidently resolved. The receptor's source is a woman between 18 and 30 years old with Graves disease. Donor details come from another sample of the same person, matched by shared clones. Sequenced here: peripheral blood mononuclear cells (PBMCs), sampled at new diagnosis, from a patient treated with antithyroid drugs. The bases are TGTGCCAGCAGTTTCGGGGATAGCAATCAGCCCCAGCATTTT. Translated, this gives CASSFGDSNQPQHF.